This is a list of T cell receptor beta chains from one sample in a study of OX40 agonist ivuxolimab in advanced cancers. Here immunoSEQ multiplex PCR was the method, and the copy in TCRdb shows in-frame clones only, minus some. This sample has about 72,000 clones, with roughly 90% found just once. Sequencing used CD4+ or CD8+ T cells sorted from blood, obtained in a trial of the OX40 agonist ivuxolimab. The receptor set was obtained from an adult with an advanced solid tumor such as melanoma, head and neck, liver or kidney cancer. CDR3s include the opening cysteine and the closing phenylalanine or tryptophan. The D gene is left open where the match is weak. Some rows have no size entry. The others give once, few or many, or a class for an expanded clone.

clone size,V gene,D gene,J gene,CDR3 DNA,CDR3 protein
NA,TRBV5-1,NA,TRBJ2-7,TGCGCCAGCAGCTGGTCGGCCGGGGGAGGCTACGAGCAGTACTTC,CASSWSAGGGYEQYF
NA,TRBV7-8,NA,TRBJ2-1,TGTGCCAGCGCCTGGGGGGCAAATGAGCAGTTCTTC,CASAWGANEQFF
NA,TRBV9,NA,TRBJ2-7,TGTGCCAGCAGCGTAGACCCCCGGGCCCACGAGCAGTACTTC,CASSVDPRAHEQYF
NA,TRBV5-1,TRBD2,TRBJ2-3,TGCGCCAGCAGCTGGCTAGCGGGGGGGGCAGATACGCAGTATTTT,CASSWLAGGADTQYF
NA,TRBV5-4,NA,TRBJ1-2,TGTGCCAGCAGCTTGGCGGACGTCTATGGCTACACCTTC,CASSLADVYGYTF
NA,TRBV29-1,NA,TRBJ1-3,TGCAGCGTTGAACGGGATGACACCATATATTTT,CSVERDDTIYF
NA,TRBV28,NA,TRBJ1-1,TGTGCCAGCAGCCCCGTGTGGACTGAAGCTTTCTTT,CASSPVWTEAFF
NA,TRBV6-5,NA,TRBJ2-1,TGTGCCAGCAGTTACTCTCGGGCGGGGCTAAATGAGCAGTTCTTC,CASSYSRAGLNEQFF
NA,TRBV30,NA,TRBJ1-1,TGTGCCTGGAAAGGGGGAAACACTGAAGCTTTCTTT,CAWKGGNTEAFF
NA,TRBV5-4,NA,TRBJ1-2,TGTGCCAGCAGCTTTGGCTCAGGGGAGTTGGGTGGCTACACCTTC,CASSFGSGELGGYTF
once,TRBV5-8,NA,TRBJ2-1,TGTGCCAGCAGCTTGCGGTATGGCCAGGGCATCGATGAGCAGTTCTTC,CASSLRYGQGIDEQFF
NA,TRBV2,TRBD1,TRBJ2-7,TGTGCCAGCAGTGAGGGGACAGGGGAGGGCGAGCAGTACTTC,CASSEGTGEGEQYF
NA,TRBV7-3,NA,TRBJ1-4,TGTGCCAGCAGCTCAGGGAACCGGGAAGGTGAAAAACTGTTTTTT,CASSSGNREGEKLFF
NA,TRBV7-2,NA,TRBJ1-2,TGTGCCAGCAGCTTAGGAGCCGGGGGGAGGGGAGGTGATGGCTACACCTTC,CASSLGAGGRGGDGYTF
many,TRBV4-2,TRBD2,TRBJ2-7,TGTGCCAGCAGCCATAGCGGGGTTTCCTACGAGCAGTACTTC,CASSHSGVSYEQYF
NA,TRBV28,NA,TRBJ1-1,TGTGCCAGCAGTCACTTATTACGAAGACGGACGAACACTGAAGCTTTCTTT,CASSHLLRRRTNTEAFF
NA,TRBV19,TRBD2,TRBJ2-1,TGTGCCAGCGGGGCCACCATAGCGGGAGGGTTTGGCAATGAGCAGTTCTTC,CASGATIAGGFGNEQFF
NA,TRBV7-3,TRBD2,TRBJ2-1,TGTGCCAGCAGAGCGGGGGGGCCCTCCGGTGAGCAGTTCTTC,CASRAGGPSGEQFF
NA,TRBV6-6,NA,TRBJ1-2,TGTGCCAGCAGCCCGGGACATACCCAATTCTATGGCTACACCTTC,CASSPGHTQFYGYTF
NA,TRBV5-8,TRBD2,TRBJ2-1,TGTGCCAGCAGCCTTGACCCGGGGGGGGGTGAGCAGTTCTTC,CASSLDPGGGEQFF
NA,TRBV28,TRBD1,TRBJ1-2,TGTGCCAGCTTGGTCACAGACAGGGGATTGAGTGGCTACACCTTC,CASLVTDRGLSGYTF